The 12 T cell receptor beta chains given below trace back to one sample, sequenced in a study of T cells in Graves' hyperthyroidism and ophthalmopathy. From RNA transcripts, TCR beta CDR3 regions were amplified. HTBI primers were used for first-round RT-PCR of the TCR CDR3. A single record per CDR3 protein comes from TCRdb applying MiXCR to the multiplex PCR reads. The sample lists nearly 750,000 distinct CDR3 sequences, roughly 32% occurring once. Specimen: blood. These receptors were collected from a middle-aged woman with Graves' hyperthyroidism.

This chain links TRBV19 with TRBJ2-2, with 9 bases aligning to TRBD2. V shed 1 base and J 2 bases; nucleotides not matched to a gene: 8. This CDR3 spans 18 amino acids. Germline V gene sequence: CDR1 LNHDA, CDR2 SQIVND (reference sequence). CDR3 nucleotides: TGTGCCAGTAGTATAGGGGTAGCGGGGGCCTCAAACACCGGGGAGCTGTTTTTT. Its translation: CASSIGVAGASNTGELFF.

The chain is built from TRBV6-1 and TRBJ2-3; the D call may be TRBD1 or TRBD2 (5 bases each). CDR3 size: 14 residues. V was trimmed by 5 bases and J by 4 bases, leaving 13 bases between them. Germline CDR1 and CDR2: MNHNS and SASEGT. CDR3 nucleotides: TGTGCCAGCAGTAAACTAGTAGGGGCAGATACGCAGTATTTT. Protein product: CASSKLVGADTQYF.

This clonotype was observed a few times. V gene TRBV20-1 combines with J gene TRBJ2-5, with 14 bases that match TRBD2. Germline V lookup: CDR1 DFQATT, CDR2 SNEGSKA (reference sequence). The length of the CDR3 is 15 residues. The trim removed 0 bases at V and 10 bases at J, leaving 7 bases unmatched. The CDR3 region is CSARDGTSGGPFQYF. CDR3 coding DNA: TGCAGTGCTAGAGACGGGACTAGCGGGGGACCTTTCCAGTACTTC.

This chain's CDR3 is CASSRSPGGNTEAFF. The DNA of the CDR3 is TGTGCCAGCTCACGAAGCCCCGGCGGGAACACTGAAGCTTTCTTT. The J gene is TRBJ1-1, the V gene TRBV18; D is undetermined. V lost 4 bases to trimming and J lost 1 base, with 13 bases between them. CDR3 size: 15 residues. Germline loops: CDR1 KGHSH, CDR2 LQKENI. Supplemented by reference TRBV18 and TRBJ1-1, the full variable domain reads NAGVMQNPRHLVRRRGQEARLRCSPMKGHSHVYWYRQLPEEGLKFMVYLQKENIIDESGMPKERFSAEFPKEGPSILRIQQVVRGDSAAYFCASSRSPGGNTEAFFGQGTRLTVV.

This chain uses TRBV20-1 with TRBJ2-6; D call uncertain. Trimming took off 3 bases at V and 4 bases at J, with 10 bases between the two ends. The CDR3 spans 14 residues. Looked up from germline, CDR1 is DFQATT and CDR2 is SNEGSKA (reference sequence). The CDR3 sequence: CSARPAAGANVLTF. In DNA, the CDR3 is TGCAGTGCTAGGCCGGCGGCGGGGGCCAACGTCCTGACTTTC.

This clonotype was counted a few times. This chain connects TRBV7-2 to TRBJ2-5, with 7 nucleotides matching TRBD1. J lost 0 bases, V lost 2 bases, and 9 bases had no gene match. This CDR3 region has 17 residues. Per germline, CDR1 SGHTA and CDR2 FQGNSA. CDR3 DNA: TGTGCCAGCAGCTTAATCCGGGACAGTTATTACCAAGAGACCCAGTACTTC. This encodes CASSLIRDSYYQETQYF.

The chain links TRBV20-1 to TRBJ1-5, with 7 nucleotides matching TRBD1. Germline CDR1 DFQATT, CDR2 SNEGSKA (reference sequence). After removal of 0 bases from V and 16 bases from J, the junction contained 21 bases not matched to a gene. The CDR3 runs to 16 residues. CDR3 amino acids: CSARDIWGSQGWNEHF. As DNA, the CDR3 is TGCAGTGCTAGAGACATTTGGGGCTCACAGGGGTGGAATGAACATTTT.

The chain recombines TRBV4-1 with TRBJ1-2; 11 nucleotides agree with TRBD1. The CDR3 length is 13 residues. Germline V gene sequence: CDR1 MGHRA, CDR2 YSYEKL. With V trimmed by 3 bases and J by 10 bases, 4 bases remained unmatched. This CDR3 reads CASSHGTGGAYTF. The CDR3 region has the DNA TGCGCCAGCAGCCATGGGACAGGGGGGGCCTACACCTTC.

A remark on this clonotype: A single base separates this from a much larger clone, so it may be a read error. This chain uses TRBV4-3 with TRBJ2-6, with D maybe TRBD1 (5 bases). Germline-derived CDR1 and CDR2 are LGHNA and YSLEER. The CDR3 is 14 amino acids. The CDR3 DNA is TGCGCCAGCAGCCGAAGCCCTGGGGCCAGCGTCCTGACTTTC. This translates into CASSRSPGASVLTF.

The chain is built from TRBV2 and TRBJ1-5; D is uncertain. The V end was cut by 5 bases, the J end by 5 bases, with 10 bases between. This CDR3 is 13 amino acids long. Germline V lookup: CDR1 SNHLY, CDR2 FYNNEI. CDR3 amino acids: CASSPGQYQPQHF. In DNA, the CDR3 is TGTGCCAGCAGTCCCGGGCAATATCAGCCCCAGCATTTT.

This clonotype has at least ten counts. DNA of the CDR3: TGTGCCAGCAGCCCCCCCTCCGGGATCGGTGGCTACACCTTC. Protein sequence: CASSPPSGIGGYTF. The rearrangement joins TRBV7-9 to TRBJ1-2; D remains unclear. CDR1 is SEHNR and CDR2 is FQNEAQ in the germline V gene (reference sequence). V lost 5 bases to trimming and J lost 7 bases, with 17 bases between them. The CDR3 length is 14 residues.

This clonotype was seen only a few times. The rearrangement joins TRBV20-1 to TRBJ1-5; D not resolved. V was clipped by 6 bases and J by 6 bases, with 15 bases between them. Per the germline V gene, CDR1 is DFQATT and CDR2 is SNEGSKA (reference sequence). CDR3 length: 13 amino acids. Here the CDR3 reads CSASIGISQPQHF. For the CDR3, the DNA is TGCAGTGCCAGCATTGGAATTAGTCAGCCCCAGCATTTT.